This is a list of T cell receptor beta chains from one sample in a study of shared clonotypes between healthy human individuals. Profiled with immunoSEQ multiplex PCR; TCRdb holds only in-frame clones, not every one. The repertoire holds 2 million or so clones, over 85% seen once, with roughly 1% in the top ten. Input material: naive CD8+ T cells sorted from blood. The origin of the receptors is a man between 18 and 35 years old in good health. CDR3s include the opening cysteine and the closing phenylalanine or tryptophan. A D gene is named only where the DNA matches it firmly. Rows give clone size only sometimes, using once, few, many, or a class for an expanded clone.

cdr3_length	v_call	clone_size	j_call	d_call	cdr3_nt	cdr3_aa
12	TRBV10-3	NA	TRBJ2-7	NA	TGTGCCATCAGTACACAAGCCTACGAGCAGTACTTC	CAISTQAYEQYF
16	TRBV9	NA	TRBJ2-1	NA	TGTGCCAGCAGCGTAGGTTACGGGACAACCTACAATGAGCAGTTCTTC	CASSVGYGTTYNEQFF
13	TRBV5-8	once	TRBJ2-7	NA	TGTGCCAGCAGCTTTCTCGGGGGCGGAGAGCAGTACTTC	CASSFLGGGEQYF
17	TRBV30	NA	TRBJ1-2	NA	TGTGCCTGGACCTGGGGCGGAATCGGTTCGGGTCTCTCTGGCTACACCTTC	CAWTWGGIGSGLSGYTF
13	TRBV9	NA	TRBJ2-2	NA	TGTGCCAGCAGTACCGGGACAATGAATGAGCTGTTTTTT	CASSTGTMNELFF
14	TRBV29-1	once	TRBJ2-3	TRBD2	TGCAGCGTTAGCGGGGAGGGTAGCACAGATACGCAGTATTTT	CSVSGEGSTDTQYF
15	TRBV11-2	NA	TRBJ2-7	NA	TGTGCCAGCAGCCGAGGACATACGAGCTCCTACGAGCAGTACTTC	CASSRGHTSSYEQYF
16	TRBV27	NA	TRBJ2-3	NA	TGTGCCAGCTCTCGCGGCAACACTCCAAGCACAGATACGCAGTATTTT	CASSRGNTPSTDTQYF
13	TRBV13	NA	TRBJ2-2	NA	TGTGCCAGCAGCTTAGAGAGTGCCGGGGAGCTGTTTTTT	CASSLESAGELFF
11	TRBV30	NA	TRBJ1-4	TRBD1	TGTGCCTGGAGTCTAGGGGGCAAAATGTTTTTT	CAWSLGGKMFF
16	TRBV4-1	NA	TRBJ1-5	TRBD1	TGCGCCAGCAGCCGGCAACCGGGACAGATTAATCAGCCCCAGCATTTT	CASSRQPGQINQPQHF